This entry describes one T cell receptor beta chain. The antigen is undetermined. This record comes from a study of OX40 agonist ivuxolimab in advanced cancers. Study-level points and caveats: The study observed clonal expansion of CD4+ and CD8+ blood T cells by week 6 at 0.1 to 3.0 mg/kg.

With 5 bases removed from V and 7 bases from J, the gap between germline ends came to 7 bases. This CDR3 contains 11 residues. The germline V gene has CDR1 LNHDA and CDR2 SQIVND (reference sequence). Profiling relied on immunoSEQ multiplex PCR, and the TCRdb table lists in-frame clones only, not all of them. This sample has just under 65,000 clones, with about 90% found just once. Blood got drawn at baseline, again on cycle 4 day 1, and then on cycle 7 day 1. The sequence derives from an adult with an advanced solid tumor such as melanoma, head and neck, liver or kidney cancer. The rearrangement links TRBV19 to TRBJ2-3, with D possibly being TRBD2 (6 bases). Here the sequenced sample was CD4+ or CD8+ T cells sorted from blood, taken in a trial of the OX40 agonist ivuxolimab. In DNA form, the CDR3 reads TGTGCCAGTAGTGCGGGGTATACGCAGTATTTT. Translated, it gives CASSAGYTQYF.